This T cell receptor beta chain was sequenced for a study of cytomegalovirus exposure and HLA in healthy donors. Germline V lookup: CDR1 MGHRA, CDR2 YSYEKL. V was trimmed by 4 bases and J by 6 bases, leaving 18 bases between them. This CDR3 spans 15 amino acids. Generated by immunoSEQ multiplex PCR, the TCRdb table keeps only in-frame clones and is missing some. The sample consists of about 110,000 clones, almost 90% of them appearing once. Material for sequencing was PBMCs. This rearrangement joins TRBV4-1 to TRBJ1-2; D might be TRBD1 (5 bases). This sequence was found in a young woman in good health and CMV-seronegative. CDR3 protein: CASSRSHPGNDGYTF. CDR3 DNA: TGCGCCAGCAGCCGGTCGCATCCAGGGAACGATGGCTACACCTTC.